The TCR beta chain under discussion was sequenced for a study of cytomegalovirus exposure and HLA in healthy donors. Overall study findings and caveats: Accurate HLA-A and HLA-B prediction from TCR beta sequences was reported for most subjects. The study put about 180 TCR beta chains on its list as cytomegalovirus-associated. Per a later analysis, HLA-associated TCR beta chains showed more clonal expansion than other, equally common TCR beta chains. Later on, analysis showed that most CMV-associated TCR beta chains appeared to be HLA-restricted.

Turning to this clone: Antigen specificity is unknown.

Both 60 Vbeta primers and 13 Jbeta primers went into the PCR. The protocol was immunoSEQ multiplex PCR, while the TCRdb copy is restricted to in-frame clones and leaves out a portion. Found here are about 190,000 clones, over 60% of them singletons; the top ten hold 2% to 2.5%. CDR3 length: 13 amino acids. J was trimmed by 6 bases and V by 6 bases; bases with no gene match: 7. CDR1 and CDR2 from the germline V gene are SNHLY and FYNNEI. The rearrangement links TRBV2 to TRBJ1-2, with 7 positions matching TRBD1. The clonotype comes from a woman aged 30 to 39 in good health and CMV-seropositive. The specimen sequenced was PBMCs. CDR3 nucleotide sequence: TGTGCCAGCAGATTCGGACAGGCTGATGGCTACACCTTC. Its protein product is CASRFGQADGYTF.